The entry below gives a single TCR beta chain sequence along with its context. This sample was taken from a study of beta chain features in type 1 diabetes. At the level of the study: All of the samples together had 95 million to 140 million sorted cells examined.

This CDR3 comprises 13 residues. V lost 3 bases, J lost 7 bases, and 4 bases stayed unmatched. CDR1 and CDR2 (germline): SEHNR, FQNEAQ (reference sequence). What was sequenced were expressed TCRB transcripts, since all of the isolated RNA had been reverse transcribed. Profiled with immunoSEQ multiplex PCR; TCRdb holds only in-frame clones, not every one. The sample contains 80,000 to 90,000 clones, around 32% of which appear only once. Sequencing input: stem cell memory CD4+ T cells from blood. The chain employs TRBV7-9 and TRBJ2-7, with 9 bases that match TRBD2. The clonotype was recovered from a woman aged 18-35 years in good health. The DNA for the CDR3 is TGTGCCAGCAGCTTTGGGCTAGCGGGGGAGCAGTACTTC. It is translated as CASSFGLAGEQYF.